This T cell receptor beta chain derives from a study of blood T cell repertoires in COVID-19. Study context: Sites in the United States, Italy and Spain provided acute and convalescent COVID-19 samples. In each case, the material was cDNA or gDNA derived from T cells, B-cell-depleted T cells, or PBMCs.

The V gene's germline CDR1 is KGHSH and CDR2 LQKENI. The CDR3 has 15 amino acids. V gave up 0 bases and J gave up 1 base; unmatched junction bases: 2. Source study methods: Nucleated cell counts were estimated from reference gene primer amplification. Assay: immunoSEQ multiplex PCR; the TCRdb copy retains only in-frame clones and omits some. The V and J calls and clone size were taken over from that table, and D and trimming were inferred from the DNA. The sample contains about 200,000 clones, less than 90% of which appear only once. Sequencing was carried out using peripheral blood. The sequence came from a woman between 70 and 85 years old with acute or convalescent COVID-19. The rearrangement links TRBV18 to TRBJ2-5, with TRBD1 identical over 7 bases. CDR3 coding DNA: TGTGCCAGCTCACCACCGACAGGGTTCCAAGAGACCCAGTACTTC. Translation gives CASSPPTGFQETQYF. The variable domain in full, completed from reference TRBV18 and TRBJ2-5, reads NAGVMQNPRHLVRRRGQEARLRCSPMKGHSHVYWYRQLPEEGLKFMVYLQKENIIDESGMPKERFSAEFPKEGPSILRIQQVVRGDSAAYFCASSPPTGFQETQYFGPGTRLLVL.